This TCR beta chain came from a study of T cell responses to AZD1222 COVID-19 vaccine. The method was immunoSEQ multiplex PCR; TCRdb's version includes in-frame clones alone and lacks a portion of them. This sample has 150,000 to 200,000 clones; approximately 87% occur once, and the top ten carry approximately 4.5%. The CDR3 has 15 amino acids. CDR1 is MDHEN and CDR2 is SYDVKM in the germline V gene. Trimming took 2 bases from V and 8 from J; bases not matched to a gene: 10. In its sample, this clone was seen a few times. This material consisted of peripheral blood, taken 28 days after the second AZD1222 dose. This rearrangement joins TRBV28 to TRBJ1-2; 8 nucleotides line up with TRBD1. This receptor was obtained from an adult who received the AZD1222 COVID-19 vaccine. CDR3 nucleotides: TGTGCCAGCAGTTTAGCCGGGACAGGTTCGAAAGGCTACACCTTC. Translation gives CASSLAGTGSKGYTF.